The rows below give T cell receptor beta chains drawn from one sample of a study of shared clonotypes between healthy human individuals. Generated by immunoSEQ multiplex PCR, the TCRdb table keeps only in-frame clones and is missing some. The sample carries roughly 2.6 million clones, over 85% recorded once. The material sequenced was naive CD4+ T cells sorted from blood. Receptors originate from a man between 18 and 29 years old in good health. CDR3s include the opening cysteine and the closing phenylalanine or tryptophan. D genes are given only for firm matches. The listing skips clone size in some rows; elsewhere it reads once, few, many or a size class.

D: NA; size: NA; V: TRBV9; J: TRBJ2-3; CDR3: CASSVVSGPEVDTQYF; DNA: TGTGCCAGCAGCGTAGTATCGGGCCCGGAGGTAGATACGCAGTATTTT
D: NA; size: NA; V: TRBV9; J: TRBJ1-2; CDR3: CASSPRWGADYGYTF; DNA: TGTGCCAGCAGCCCCCGGTGGGGGGCCGACTATGGCTACACCTTC
D: NA; size: once; V: TRBV11-2; J: TRBJ2-7; CDR3: CASSPSTVAGEQYF; DNA: TGTGCCAGCAGCCCCAGCACTGTTGCGGGCGAGCAGTACTTC
D: TRBD1; size: NA; V: TRBV6-5; J: TRBJ1-5; CDR3: CASSRTGETGQPQHF; DNA: TGTGCCAGCAGTCGGACAGGGGAGACAGGACAGCCCCAGCATTTT
D: NA; size: NA; V: TRBV29-1; J: TRBJ1-5; CDR3: CSVGEGREPQHF; DNA: TGCAGCGTGGGAGAGGGAAGGGAGCCCCAGCATTTT
D: NA; size: once; V: TRBV27; J: TRBJ1-5; CDR3: CASSPRTNQPQHF; DNA: TGTGCCAGCAGTCCCAGAACGAATCAGCCCCAGCATTTT
D: NA; size: NA; V: TRBV28; J: TRBJ1-2; CDR3: CASSLFGRRRYTF; DNA: TGTGCCAGCAGTTTATTCGGCCGCCGTCGCTACACCTTC
D: TRBD2; size: NA; V: TRBV2; J: TRBJ2-1; CDR3: CATQGGGRSYNEQFF; DNA: TGTGCCACCCAAGGCGGGGGACGCTCCTACAATGAGCAGTTCTTC
D: NA; size: NA; V: TRBV7-2; J: TRBJ2-3; CDR3: CASSTLRGDTQYF; DNA: TGTGCCAGCAGCACCCTCCGCGGAGATACGCAGTATTTT
D: TRBD1; size: NA; V: TRBV7-6; J: TRBJ2-1; CDR3: CASSLTGINEQFF; DNA: TGTGCCAGCAGCTTGACAGGGATAAATGAGCAGTTCTTC
D: NA; size: few; V: TRBV7-9; J: TRBJ1-4; CDR3: CASSYRQDNEKLFF; DNA: TGTGCCAGCAGCTACAGACAGGATAATGAAAAACTGTTTTTT
D: NA; size: NA; V: TRBV7-2; J: TRBJ1-1; CDR3: CASSYGPLGLNTEAFF; DNA: TGTGCCAGCAGTTACGGACCCCTGGGTCTGAACACTGAAGCTTTCTTT
D: TRBD1; size: NA; V: TRBV7-2; J: TRBJ2-1; CDR3: CASSLGLGSTGGKQFF; DNA: TGTGCCAGCAGCTTAGGATTGGGTAGTACAGGGGGTAAGCAGTTCTTC
D: NA; size: NA; V: TRBV5-6; J: TRBJ1-1; CDR3: CASSHGDTEAFF; DNA: TGTGCCAGCAGCCATGGGGACACTGAAGCTTTCTTT
D: NA; size: NA; V: TRBV19; J: TRBJ1-5; CDR3: CASQIGTVNQPQHF; DNA: TGTGCCAGTCAAATCGGGACGGTCAATCAGCCCCAGCATTTT
D: TRBD1; size: NA; V: TRBV7-8; J: TRBJ2-2; CDR3: CASSRDRGRTGELFF; DNA: TGTGCCAGCAGCCGGGACAGGGGGCGCACCGGGGAGCTGTTTTTT
D: TRBD1; size: NA; V: TRBV6-5; J: TRBJ1-5; CDR3: CASSSDRASASQPQHF; DNA: TGTGCCAGCAGTTCGGACAGGGCCTCCGCATCCCAGCCCCAGCATTTT